Listed below are T cell receptor beta chains from one sample, sequenced in a study of Ad26.COV2.S vaccination and SARS-CoV-2 variants. Sequenced by immunoSEQ multiplex PCR; TCRdb stores in-frame clones only, minus some. The sample records around 250,000 clones, around 87% being singletons. The sample consisted of peripheral blood, taken in a trial of Ad26.COV2.S vaccine versus placebo. Receptors were obtained from a person aged 18-60 years who received the Ad26.COV2.S COVID-19 vaccine or a placebo. Both conserved end residues are part of each CDR3. A D gene is named only where the DNA matches it firmly. Not all rows give a size; the values are once, few, many and, for expanded clones, a class.

V	J	size	D	DNA	CDR3
TRBV19	TRBJ2-5	once	TRBD2	TGTGCCAGTAGCCGAGGGACTAGCGGGATTGAGACCCAGTACTTC	CASSRGTSGIETQYF
TRBV2	TRBJ2-7	once	-	TGTGCCAGCAGTGAAAACGGACCAATATACGAGCAGTACTTC	CASSENGPIYEQYF
TRBV18	TRBJ2-3	-	TRBD2	TGTGCCAGCTCCTCACTTCTAGCGGGGGACTTCCTTAGCACAGATACGCAGTATTTT	CASSSLLAGDFLSTDTQYF
TRBV11-2	TRBJ2-7	-	-	TGTGCCAGCAGCCTCAGAACCGAGCAGTACTTC	CASSLRTEQYF
TRBV18	TRBJ1-4	-	TRBD1	TGTGCCAGCTCAGGACAGGGGGCGGATGAAAAACTGTTTTTT	CASSGQGADEKLFF
TRBV12-5	TRBJ1-1	-	-	TGTGCTAGTGGTCCTTGGGGGGGCACTGAAGCTTTCTTT	CASGPWGGTEAFF
TRBV6-5	TRBJ1-1	-	-	TGTGCCAGCAGCGAGGGGAGAGTGAACACTGAAGCTTTCTTT	CASSEGRVNTEAFF
TRBV29-1	TRBJ2-3	-	-	TGCAGCGTGACCCGGCTAGCAGGCACAGATACGCAGTATTTT	CSVTRLAGTDTQYF
TRBV5-6	TRBJ2-5	-	TRBD1	TGTGCCAGCAGCTTTACCGGGACAGGCTCAGGGACCCAGTACTTC	CASSFTGTGSGTQYF
TRBV2	TRBJ1-1	-	-	TGTGCCAGCACCGTGGGGGGCATACGAGTCACTGAAGCTTTCTTT	CASTVGGIRVTEAFF
TRBV30	TRBJ2-5	-	-	TGTGCCTGGAGTGTCGCGGAGACCCAGTACTTC	CAWSVAETQYF
TRBV6-2/TRBV6-3	TRBJ1-2	-	TRBD1	TGTGCCAGCAGTTACTCGGGACAGCTAATAAAGTTC	CASSYSGQLIKF
TRBV21-1	TRBJ1-5	once	-	TGTGCCAGCAGCTCTCCAGACGCCACAGGGGGCCGAAGCAATCAGCCCCAGCATTTT	CASSSPDATGGRSNQPQHF
TRBV6-5	TRBJ1-5	few	TRBD1	TGTGCCAGCAGAATAGGGACAGGGGTCAATCAGCCCCAGCATTTT	CASRIGTGVNQPQHF
TRBV10-3	TRBJ2-2	-	TRBD2	TGTGCCATCAGCGAGGGGCTAGCGGGAGGTTACACCGGGGAGCTGTTTTTT	CAISEGLAGGYTGELFF
TRBV27	TRBJ1-1	-	TRBD1	TGTGCCAGCAGGACAGGGGGCGAGAAAGCTTTCTTT	CASRTGGEKAFF
TRBV7-6	TRBJ2-7	-	TRBD1	TGTGCCAGCAGCCCCGGGACAGCCAAGGAGCAGTACTTC	CASSPGTAKEQYF
TRBV6-1	TRBJ1-6	once	-	TGTGCCAGCAGTGACGCGAGGGAGAATTCACCCCTCCACTTT	CASSDARENSPLHF
TRBV28	TRBJ1-2	-	-	TGTGCCAGCAGTACCCCTTTGTGGGGGACCTATGGCTACACCTTC	CASSTPLWGTYGYTF
TRBV5-4	TRBJ1-1	-	-	TGTGCCAGCAGCTTGGGCGGGCTTCGCATGAACACTGAAGCTTTCTTT	CASSLGGLRMNTEAFF
TRBV11-2	TRBJ2-1	-	-	TGTGCCAGCAGCTGGCTGGGGGGGCTTTACAATGAGCAGTTCTTC	CASSWLGGLYNEQFF
TRBV2	TRBJ1-5	-	-	TGTGCCAGCACTCGGGCCCTCGAGACAAGCAATCAGCCCCAGCATTTT	CASTRALETSNQPQHF
TRBV18	TRBJ1-1	-	TRBD1	TGTGCCAGCAAGACAGGGGATCGCACTGAAGCTTTCTTT	CASKTGDRTEAFF
TRBV7-2	TRBJ1-1	-	-	TGTGCCAGCACCGCGTTCTCATGGGGGAGCTTGAACACTGAAGCTTTCTTT	CASTAFSWGSLNTEAFF
TRBV28	TRBJ2-2	few	TRBD2	TGTGCCAGCAGTTTATGGGGACTAGCGGGAGGGCCCGGGGAGCTGTTTTTT	CASSLWGLAGGPGELFF
TRBV19	TRBJ2-7	-	-	TGTGCCAGTGGGCGGGACGAGCAGTACTTC	CASGRDEQYF
TRBV9	TRBJ2-1	once	-	TGTGCCAGCAGCGTATCTACCGGGAGAGCCTACAATGAGCAGTTCTTC	CASSVSTGRAYNEQFF
TRBV5-4	TRBJ1-6	-	-	TGTGCCAGCAACAGGGACCGAGATAATTCACCCCTCCACTTT	CASNRDRDNSPLHF
TRBV27	TRBJ2-7	-	-	TGTGCCAGCAGTTTATCGGGGTCTAACGAGCAGTACTTC	CASSLSGSNEQYF
TRBV7-7	TRBJ2-1	-	TRBD1	TGTGCCAGCAGCTTGGGACAGGGGCACAATGAGCAGTTCTTC	CASSLGQGHNEQFF
TRBV3-1/TRBV3-2	TRBJ2-6	-	TRBD2	TGTGCCAGCAGCCCCGGACTAGCGGGAGGAGGGGGGGCCAACGTCCTGACTTTC	CASSPGLAGGGGANVLTF
TRBV9	TRBJ1-2	-	-	TGTGCCAGCAGCGAGGGTGGGGCAGGGACGAACTATGGCTACACCTTC	CASSEGGAGTNYGYTF
TRBV19	TRBJ1-4	-	-	TGTGCCAGTAGTTATAAGCCAGGAACAAATGAAAAACTGTTTTTT	CASSYKPGTNEKLFF
TRBV29-1	TRBJ2-7	-	-	TGCAGCGTGGCAGTGACAGCAGCCTACGAGCAGTACTTC	CSVAVTAAYEQYF
TRBV18	TRBJ1-1	few	-	TGTGCCAGCTCACCCCTCGGCCAGAACACTGAAGCTTTCTTT	CASSPLGQNTEAFF
TRBV6-2/TRBV6-3	TRBJ2-1	-	TRBD2	TGTGCCAGCAGTTTGATAAGCGGGGGGGCCTCGAATGAGCAGTTCTTC	CASSLISGGASNEQFF
TRBV11-2	TRBJ2-3	-	-	TGTGCCAGCAGCTTAGAAGGGGGACGAACAGATACGCAGTATTTT	CASSLEGGRTDTQYF
TRBV25-1	TRBJ1-2	-	-	TGTGCCAGCAGTGAATATCAAGCAGGTCGGAATGGCTACACCTTC	CASSEYQAGRNGYTF
TRBV3-1/TRBV3-2	TRBJ1-1	-	-	TGTGCCAGCAGCCAAGATATGGGTAACACTGAAGCTTTCTTT	CASSQDMGNTEAFF
TRBV19	TRBJ1-3	-	-	TGTGCCAGTAAGTCCGCTCCTGGAAACACCATATATTTT	CASKSAPGNTIYF
TRBV11-2	TRBJ2-3	-	-	TGTGCCAGCAGCTTATCTTTGGGGACAGATACGCAGTATTTT	CASSLSLGTDTQYF
TRBV19	TRBJ1-2	-	-	TGTGCCAGTAGTATCGAGGAGGGCTTCTATGGCTACACCTTC	CASSIEEGFYGYTF
TRBV10-2	TRBJ2-5	-	-	TGCGCCAGCAGTGAGTCAGGGGGTCGGGCGGCCCAGTACTTC	CASSESGGRAAQYF
TRBV7-8	TRBJ2-7	-	-	TGTGCCAGCAGCTCCCGGGCCGGGACCCCTCCAACCGAGCAGTACTTC	CASSSRAGTPPTEQYF
TRBV7-2	TRBJ2-3	-	-	TGTGCCAGCAGCTTAAAACCCACATTCAACACAGATACGCAGTATTTT	CASSLKPTFNTDTQYF
TRBV10-3	TRBJ1-1	-	-	TGTGCCATCAGTGAGTCGCGGACAATCACTGAAGCTTTCTTT	CAISESRTITEAFF
TRBV4-3	TRBJ1-1	-	-	TGCGCCAGCAGCCAAGATAGCGGGGGTGAAGCTTTCTTT	CASSQDSGGEAFF
TRBV7-3	TRBJ2-3	-	TRBD1	TGTGCCAGCAGCTCGGGACAGGTTTTCACAGATACGCAGTATTTT	CASSSGQVFTDTQYF
TRBV2	TRBJ1-5	-	TRBD1	TGTGCCACCAGGGGGGAGGTAAATCAGCCCCAGCATTTT	CATRGEVNQPQHF
TRBV19	TRBJ1-3	-	-	TGTGCCAGTAGGGGTACTCAGGGGTTCTCTGGAAACACCATATATTTT	CASRGTQGFSGNTIYF
TRBV4-1	TRBJ1-2	-	-	TGCGCCAGCAGCCACCCTGACAATCTCTATGGCTACACCTTC	CASSHPDNLYGYTF
TRBV7-2	TRBJ2-3	-	-	TGTGCCAGCAGCTTAGGGGTGGGGCGGGGAAGCACAGATACGCAGTATTTT	CASSLGVGRGSTDTQYF
TRBV6-5	TRBJ2-3	-	-	TGTGCCAGCAACAAGTGGACTGATACGCAGTATTTT	CASNKWTDTQYF